This TCR beta chain was identified in a study of CD8 T cells in ankylosing spondylitis. Each CDR3 protein gets one entry after TCRdb re-called the 5' RACE reads with MiXCR. The sample comprises some 340,000 distinct CDR3 sequences, roughly 15% of which are singletons, and approximately 0.99% rests with the top ten. The sample holds a few counts of this clonotype. Losses at the gene ends were 4 bases for V and 11 bases for J; bases not matched to a gene: 11. Germline V CDR1 and CDR2: SGHRS, YFSETQ. This CDR3 is built from 14 residues. V is TRBV5-1 and J is TRBJ2-4, with TRBD1 identical over 8 bases. Sequences were obtained from blood, either unsorted or a sorted T cell fraction (not recorded which). The sequence derives from a male donor with ankylosing spondylitis or in good health (not recorded which). The CDR3: CASSPGTGPSLQYF. The CDR3 region has the DNA TGCGCCAGCAGCCCCGGGACAGGCCCAAGTCTTCAGTACTTC.